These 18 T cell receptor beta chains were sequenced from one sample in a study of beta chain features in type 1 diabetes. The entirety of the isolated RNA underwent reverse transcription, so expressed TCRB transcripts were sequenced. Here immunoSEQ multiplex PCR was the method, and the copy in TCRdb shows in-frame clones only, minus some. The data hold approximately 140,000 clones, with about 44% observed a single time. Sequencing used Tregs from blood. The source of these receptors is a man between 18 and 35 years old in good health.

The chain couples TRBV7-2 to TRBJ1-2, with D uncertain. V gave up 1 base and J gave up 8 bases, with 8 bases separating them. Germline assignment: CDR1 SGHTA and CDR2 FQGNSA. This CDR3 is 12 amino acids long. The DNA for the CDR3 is TGTGCCAGCAGCTTAGACCTAGGAGGCTACACCTTC. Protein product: CASSLDLGGYTF.

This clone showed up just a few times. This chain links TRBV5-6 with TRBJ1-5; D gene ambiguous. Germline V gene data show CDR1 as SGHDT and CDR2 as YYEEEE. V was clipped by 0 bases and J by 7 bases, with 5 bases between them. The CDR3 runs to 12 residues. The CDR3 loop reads CASSLGEQPQHF. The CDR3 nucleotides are TGTGCCAGCAGCTTGGGAGAGCAGCCCCAGCATTTT.

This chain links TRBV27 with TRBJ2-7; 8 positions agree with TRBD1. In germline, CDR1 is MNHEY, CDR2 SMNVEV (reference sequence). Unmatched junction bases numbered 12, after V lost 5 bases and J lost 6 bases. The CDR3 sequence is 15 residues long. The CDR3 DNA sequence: TGTGCCAGCAGTACCCACAGGGGGTTTACTGGCGAGCAGTACTTC. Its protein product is CASSTHRGFTGEQYF.

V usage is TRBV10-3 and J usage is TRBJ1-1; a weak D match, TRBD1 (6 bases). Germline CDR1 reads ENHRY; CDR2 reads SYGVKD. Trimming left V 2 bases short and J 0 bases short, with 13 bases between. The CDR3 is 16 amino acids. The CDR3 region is CAISEARTDMNTEAFF. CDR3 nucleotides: TGTGCCATCAGTGAGGCTCGGACAGATATGAACACTGAAGCTTTCTTT.

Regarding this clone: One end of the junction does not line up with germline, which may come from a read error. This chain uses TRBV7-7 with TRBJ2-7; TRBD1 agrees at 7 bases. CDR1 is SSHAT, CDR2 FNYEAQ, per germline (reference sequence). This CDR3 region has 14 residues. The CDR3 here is CASSPRQGGHEQYF. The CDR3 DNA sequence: TGTGCTAGCAGCCCCAGACAGGGTGGCCACGAGCAGTACTTC.

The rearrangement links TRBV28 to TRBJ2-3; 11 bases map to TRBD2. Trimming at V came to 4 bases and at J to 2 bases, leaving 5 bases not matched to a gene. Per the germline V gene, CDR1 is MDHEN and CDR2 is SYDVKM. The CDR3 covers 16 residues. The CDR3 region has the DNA TGTGCCAGCAGTTCCCCGGGACTAGCGGTCACAGATACGCAGTATTTT. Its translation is CASSSPGLAVTDTQYF.

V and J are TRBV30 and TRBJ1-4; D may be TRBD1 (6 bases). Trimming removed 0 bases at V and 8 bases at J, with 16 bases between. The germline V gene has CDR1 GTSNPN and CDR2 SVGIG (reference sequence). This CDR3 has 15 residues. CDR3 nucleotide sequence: TGTGCCTGGAGTGTACCGGGGGGCCTTCGAGAAAAACTGTTTTTT. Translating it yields CAWSVPGGLREKLFF.

This chain's CDR3 is CASSLFLFGAGGRSPLHF. The DNA for the CDR3 is TGTGCCAGCAGTTTATTCCTATTTGGGGCAGGGGGCCGTTCACCCCTCCACTTT. The chain is built from TRBV28 and TRBJ1-6; 8 bases agree with TRBD1. Per the germline V gene, CDR1 is MDHEN and CDR2 is SYDVKM. The CDR3 runs 18 residues. The V gene end was trimmed by 1 base and the J gene end by 9 bases; junction bases not matched to a gene: 14.

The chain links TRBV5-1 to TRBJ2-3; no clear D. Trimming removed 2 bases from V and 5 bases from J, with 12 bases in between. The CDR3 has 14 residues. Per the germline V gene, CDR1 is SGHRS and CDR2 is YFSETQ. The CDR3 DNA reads TGCGCCAGCAGCTTAAGGCAGGTTGGAGATACGCAGTATTTT. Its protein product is CASSLRQVGDTQYF.

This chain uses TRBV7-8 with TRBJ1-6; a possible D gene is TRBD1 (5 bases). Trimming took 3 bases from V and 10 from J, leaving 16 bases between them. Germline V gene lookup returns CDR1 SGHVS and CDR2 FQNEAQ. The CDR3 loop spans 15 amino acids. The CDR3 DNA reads TGTGCCAGCAGCTTTAGGGGAATGTTGGAGTCACCCCTCCACTTT. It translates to CASSFRGMLESPLHF.

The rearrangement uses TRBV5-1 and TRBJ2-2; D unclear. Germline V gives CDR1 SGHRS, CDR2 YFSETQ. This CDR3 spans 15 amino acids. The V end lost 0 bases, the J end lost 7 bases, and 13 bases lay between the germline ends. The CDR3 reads CASSLDGFVVGELFF. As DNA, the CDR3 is TGCGCCAGCAGCTTGGACGGTTTTGTAGTCGGGGAGCTGTTTTTT.

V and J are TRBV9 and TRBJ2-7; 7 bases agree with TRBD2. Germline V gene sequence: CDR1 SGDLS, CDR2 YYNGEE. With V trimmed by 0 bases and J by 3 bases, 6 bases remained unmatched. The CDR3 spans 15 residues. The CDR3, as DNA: TGTGCCAGCAGCGTAGGTCTAGCGGACTACTACGAGCAGTACTTC. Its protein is CASSVGLADYYEQYF.

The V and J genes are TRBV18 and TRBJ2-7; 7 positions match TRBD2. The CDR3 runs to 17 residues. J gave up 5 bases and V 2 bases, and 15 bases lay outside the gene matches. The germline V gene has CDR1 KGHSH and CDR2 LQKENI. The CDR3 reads CASSPNQPSGGPDEQYF. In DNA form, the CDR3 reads TGTGCCAGCTCACCAAACCAGCCTAGCGGTGGGCCCGACGAGCAGTACTTC. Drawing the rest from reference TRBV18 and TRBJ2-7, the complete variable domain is NAGVMQNPRHLVRRRGQEARLRCSPMKGHSHVYWYRQLPEEGLKFMVYLQKENIIDESGMPKERFSAEFPKEGPSILRIQQVVRGDSAAYFCASSPNQPSGGPDEQYFGPGTRLTVT.

This CDR3 is CASSDRLRGGQPQHF. The CDR3 DNA follows: TGTGCCAGCAGTGACCGCCTGCGGGGAGGTCAGCCCCAGCATTTT. The chain employs TRBV2 and TRBJ1-5; D uncertain. V dropped 3 bases and J dropped 6 bases, with 15 bases sitting between them. Germline CDR1 reads SNHLY; CDR2 reads FYNNEI. The CDR3 is 15 residues long.

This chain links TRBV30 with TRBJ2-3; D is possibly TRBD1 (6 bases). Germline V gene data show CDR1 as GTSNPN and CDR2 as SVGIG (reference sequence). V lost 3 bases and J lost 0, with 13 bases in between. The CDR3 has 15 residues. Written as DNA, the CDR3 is TGTGCCTGGAGCACAGGGCCTTATAGCACAGATACGCAGTATTTT. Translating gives CAWSTGPYSTDTQYF.

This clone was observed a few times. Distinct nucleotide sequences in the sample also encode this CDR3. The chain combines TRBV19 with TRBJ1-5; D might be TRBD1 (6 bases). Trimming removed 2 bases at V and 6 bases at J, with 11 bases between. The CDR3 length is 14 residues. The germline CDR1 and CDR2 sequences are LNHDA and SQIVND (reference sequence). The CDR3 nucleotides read TGTGCCAGTAGTATATCTGGGGGCGGTCAGCCCCAGCATTTT. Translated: CASSISGGGQPQHF.

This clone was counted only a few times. The CDR3 region has the DNA TGCAGTGCTGCCGCGGACAATGAGCAGTTCTTC. Translation gives CSAAADNEQFF. The chain joins TRBV20-1 to TRBJ2-1, with D unresolved. The V end lost 5 bases, the J end lost 5 bases, and 7 bases lay between the germline ends. The CDR3 spans 11 residues. From germline, CDR1 is DFQATT and CDR2 SNEGSKA (reference sequence).

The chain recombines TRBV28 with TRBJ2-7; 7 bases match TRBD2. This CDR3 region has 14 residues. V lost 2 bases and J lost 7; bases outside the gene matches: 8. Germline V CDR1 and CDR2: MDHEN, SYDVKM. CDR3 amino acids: CASSLRLTGGEQYF. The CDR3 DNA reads TGTGCCAGCAGTTTACGGCTGACCGGGGGGGAGCAGTACTTC.